The source of this TCR beta chain is a study of Graves' ophthalmopathy and Graves' hyperthyroidism (dated by TCRdb to between 2018 and 2020). Context from the whole study: Hyperthyroidism was defined as stable when no progression to ophthalmopathy occurred within 18 months of follow-up. To explore V-J signatures distinguishing ophthalmopathy from hyperthyroidism, a discovery set of 100 patients (fewer than 45 ophthalmopathy, some 55 stable hyperthyroidism) was enrolled. In over 5 hyperthyroidism patients, the T-cell repertoires found in thyroid tissue were compared with those found in blood. The independent validation cohort included 18 hyperthyroidism patients plus 17 patients who later progressed from hyperthyroidism to ophthalmopathy. In total, over 130 blood samples were TCR-sequenced: some 40 ophthalmopathy, about 75 hyperthyroidism and some 17 hyperthyroidism-to-ophthalmopathy patients. TCR beta repertoire signatures were used to distinguish Graves' ophthalmopathy from Graves' hyperthyroidism and to predict progression to ophthalmopathy. Following sample collection, hyperthyroidism patients were given methimazole at a starting dose of 30 mg daily, and ophthalmopathy patients were given high-dose intravenous methylprednisolone. Broad study findings and their caveats: Among expanded thyroid clonotypes with frequency above 0.001, most also showed up in blood, which suggests that blood repertoires may reflect the thyroid immune response. The 13-signature model separated ophthalmopathy from stable hyperthyroidism with 85% to 90% sensitivity and 81.08% specificity in cross-validation, and 80%/75% in the test set. Sample size was not statistically predetermined, and group allocation was not concealed from the investigators. In validation, the model predicted ophthalmopathy progression with about 71% sensitivity and less than 80% specificity; roughly eleven predicted patients were CT-confirmed with GO in a median of roughly 6.8 months.

This clonotype occurred a few times. Its antigen is unknown. Within one base of it there is no much larger clone, and no base qualities were kept. For repertoire sequencing, TCR beta CDR3 regions were amplified from RNA transcripts. The first round of RT-PCR was done with HTBI primers and the Qiagen OneStep RT-PCR kit, and was followed by a second round of multiplex PCR, then size selection and purification. Libraries were sequenced paired-end with 100 bp reads on an Illumina HiSeq2000. Regarding the original processing steps: SOAPnuke was used to process the reads, throwing out any read that had adapters, had uncalled bases, had a mean Phred below 15, or lacked an exact constant-primer or identifier match. COPE v1.2.5 was used to merge the high-quality paired reads. Clonotypes were defined as unique nucleotide sequences and were aligned to IMGT TRB V, D and J references using MiTCR v1.1. Analysis was restricted to V-J combinations with a frequency above 0.0001, which covered about 99% of repertoires. For each V-J combination, a TCR clonal expansion and chaos score was defined as the ratio of F50 clonal expansion to chaos observed in the TCRdist matrix. Welch's t-statistics and random forest were used to reduce features to about a dozen V-J combinations, which were fed into a naive Bayes classifier. The Morisita-Horn index was used to measure how similar the thyroid and blood repertoires were. TCRdb trimmed the raw reads at Q25, called clones with MiXCR and kept productive beta chains. Merged by CDR3 protein, the rows form single entries marked with the most common genes and DNA. TCRdb's processing, not the authors' own work, is the source of the V and J calls. The sample has roughly 1.1 million distinct CDR3 sequences on record, less than 45% of them singletons. Around 10% of the sample comes from the top ten.

Hyperthyroidism patients were newly diagnosed, with disease duration under 2 months, and aged 18 to 65 years. Patients with other autoimmune diseases, uncontrolled infections, pregnancy or lactation were excluded from the study. Clinical symptoms, serum thyroxine, TRAb, thyroid ultrasound and orbital computed tomography were used for diagnosis. Total RNA was extracted using Trizol reagent, and RNA quality was checked on an Agilent 2100 Bioanalyzer. The receptor was isolated from an adult man with Graves' hyperthyroidism. Sample: peripheral blood or thyroid tissue (not recorded which).

The CDR3 amino acid sequence is: CASSPFAGDDEQYF. The DNA sequence is given as TGTGCCAGCAGTCCCTTCGCGGGAGACGACGAGCAGTACTTC. Recombination joined TRBV28 with TRBJ2-7; the junction holds 7 bases that match TRBD2. Taken from the germline V gene, the CDR1 and CDR2 loops are MDHEN and SYDVKM. Relative to germline, V is missing 5 bases and J is missing 5 bases, with 9 bases of the junction outside any gene match. The CDR3 runs 14 amino acids, cysteine and phenylalanine included. Only the CDR3 DNA is retained, 42 bases long and in frame from the first base.